Included here is one TCR beta chain sequence, with context. The record originates from a study of blood T cell repertoires in COVID-19. About the research overall: Spain, Italy and the United States supplied samples that represented acute and convalescent COVID-19. PBMCs, B-cell-depleted T cells, or T cells were the source of the cDNA or gDNA that made up the material.

CDR3 length: 14 residues. V lost 0 bases to trimming and J lost 3 bases, with 8 bases between them. The germline V gene encodes CDR1 SGDLS and CDR2 YYNGEE. In the authors' methods: Nucleated cell number was recorded as an estimate derived from reference gene primer amplification. Measured with immunoSEQ multiplex PCR; TCRdb has only the in-frame clones, and not every one. V, J and clone size derive from that table, while D and trimming were established from the DNA sequence. This sample yields 120,000 to 150,000 clones, of which around four fifths are seen a single time; approximately 2.7% belongs to the top ten.

J is TRBJ2-3 and V is TRBV9; D may be TRBD2 (5 bases). Sequencing input: peripheral blood. The TCR originated in a woman in her forties with active or convalescent COVID-19. The CDR3, as DNA: TGTGCCAGCAGCGTAGGACCGGGGACAGATACGCAGTATTTT. It yields the protein CASSVGPGTDTQYF.